This TCR beta chain was captured by sequencing in a study of breast tumors, draining lymph nodes, adjacent tissues. Study results and caveats: Findings are consistent with lymph node origin and intratumoral expansion of most tumor T cells. Compared with basal-like, luminal-like tumors shared significantly more repertoire with nontumor tissue. Tumor repertoires ranked between lymph nodes and nontumor tissue in diversity, with V and J gene preferences.

One entry per CDR3 protein, called by TCRdb with MiXCR from the multiplex PCR reads. Of 150,000 to 200,000 distinct CDR3 sequences in the sample, approximately 33% were seen once. Germline CDR1 is SGDLS and CDR2 is YYNGEE. Germline trimming cut 3 bases from V and 9 bases from J; bases unmatched to any gene: 16. The CDR3 is 17 residues long. Axillary draining lymph nodes of breast cancer patients supplied the node samples. A note on this clonotype: Its specificity is not known.

This clonotype was sampled from a female donor with breast cancer. Some clones in this sample may be carry-over from other donors' samples. Sequenced material: axillary lymph node tissue. The chain employs TRBV9 and TRBJ2-1; TRBD2 agrees at 9 bases. The CDR3, as DNA: TGTGCCAGCAGCGAGACCGGGACTAGCTTAAATAATCCTGAGCAGTTCTTC. This translates into CASSETGTSLNNPEQFF.